This T cell receptor beta chain was recorded in a study of blood T cell repertoires in COVID-19. About the research overall: Samples taken during acute and convalescent COVID-19 were collected in the United States, Italy and Spain. Nucleic acid was either cDNA or gDNA, and it came from T cells, B-cell-depleted T cells, or PBMCs.

How the authors handled the data: Amplification with reference gene primers provided the estimates of nucleated cell counts. Measured with immunoSEQ multiplex PCR; TCRdb has only the in-frame clones, and not every one. The V and J calls and clone size come from that table; D and trimming were worked out from the DNA. In the table there are about 260,000 clones, around nine tenths of which are singletons. Trimming at V came to 5 bases and at J to 2 bases, leaving 7 bases not matched to a gene. This CDR3 is built from 16 residues. Germline values: CDR1 PRHDT, CDR2 FYEKMQ (reference sequence). The sample taken for sequencing was peripheral blood. The origin of this receptor is a man aged 40-49 years who had recovered from COVID-19. The rearrangement joins TRBV13 to TRBJ2-3; 10 bases match TRBD2. DNA for the CDR3: TGTGCCAGCAGCCTTAGAGCGGGAGGGATCACAGATACGCAGTATTTT. Translating it yields CASSLRAGGITDTQYF.